This is a list of T cell receptor beta chains from one sample in a study of cytomegalovirus exposure and HLA in healthy donors. Libraries were prepared by immunoSEQ multiplex PCR; TCRdb keeps only in-frame clonotypes and omits some of them. The sample yields some 150,000 clones, 75% to 80% seen once. Sequenced input: PBMCs. These receptors were collected from a man in his forties in good health and CMV-seropositive. CDR3s include the opening cysteine and the closing phenylalanine or tryptophan. Not every row has a clone size; where given, it reads once, few, many or a size class.

v_gene	abundance	j_gene	CDR3aa
TRBV27	NA	TRBJ1-2	CASSLRQGYGYTF
TRBV9	NA	TRBJ2-5	CASSVLFGGGETQYF
TRBV27	NA	TRBJ1-2	CASRPTGGIYGYTF
TRBV5-1	NA	TRBJ2-7	CASSLVVQPYEQYF
TRBV6-5	NA	TRBJ2-7	CASWDRGYEQYF
TRBV18	NA	TRBJ1-5	CASSPVGTGNSNQPQHF
TRBV15	NA	TRBJ2-1	CATSRGGQVYNEQFF
TRBV6-4	NA	TRBJ2-1	CASSSRQGEYNEQFF
TRBV5-1	NA	TRBJ2-2	CASSLESGTGELFF
TRBV7-9	NA	TRBJ1-1	CASRATWNTEAFF
TRBV2	NA	TRBJ1-1	CASSEGGFAEAFF
TRBV6-5	few	TRBJ1-2	CATGFAHYGYTF
TRBV6-5	NA	TRBJ2-5	CASSYSGGMQYF
TRBV9	NA	TRBJ1-3	CASTLTKNPEETGNTIYF
TRBV5-4	NA	TRBJ2-5	CASKKGTSGARGETQYF
TRBV4-3	NA	TRBJ1-1	CASSRTGVGEAFF
TRBV29-1	NA	NA	CSVADSYEQYF
TRBV7-2	few	TRBJ2-1	CASSLVLAGVSYNEQFF
TRBV7-9	NA	TRBJ1-2	CSSSFGVWYPVLDYGYTF
TRBV27	few	TRBJ1-5	CASHSTGGWSNQPQHF
TRBV19	few	TRBJ2-1	CASSINRGLREQFF
TRBV7-3	NA	TRBJ1-2	CASSLTGGGYGYTF
TRBV15	NA	TRBJ1-3	CATSRHQGARGNTIYF
TRBV5-5	NA	TRBJ1-5	CASGRGHEDQPQHF
TRBV7-8	NA	TRBJ2-7	CASSQQEREYPYEQYF
TRBV14	NA	TRBJ1-3	CASSVGYRVHGNTIYF
TRBV25-1	NA	TRBJ2-1	CASSTPGTINEQFF
TRBV7-8	few	TRBJ1-1	CASSSGQGETEAFF
TRBV6-1	NA	TRBJ2-1	CAVRGVLGLNEQFF
TRBV2	NA	TRBJ1-1	CASEGQGGTEAFF
TRBV7-7	NA	TRBJ2-1	CASSLEAGGGRNEQFF
TRBV6-5	NA	TRBJ2-2	CASTRGLGGELFF
TRBV7-3	NA	TRBJ1-1	CASSSRQRTGDTEAFF
TRBV30	NA	TRBJ2-1	CAWSGGLAGDTEQFF
TRBV7-2	NA	TRBJ1-2	CASSLDSNVNYGYTF
TRBV11-2	few	TRBJ2-5	CASSLWLADGTQYF
TRBV6-5	NA	TRBJ1-3	CASSPGQGYGNTIYF
TRBV6-1	NA	TRBJ2-5	CASSGYLSGSGKTQYF
TRBV4-3	NA	TRBJ2-5	CASSQDWQTGQETQYF
TRBV9	NA	TRBJ1-2	CASSVGRGGYGYTF
TRBV5-1	NA	TRBJ2-7	CASSLGGTVSYEQYF
TRBV18	NA	NA	CASSPPGLADYEQYF
TRBV5-1	few	TRBJ1-5	CASSLGGGQPQHF
TRBV9	few	TRBJ2-1	CASSSSLSSFSSYNEQFF
TRBV6-5	NA	TRBJ2-7	CASKGRAYEQYF
TRBV4-2	NA	TRBJ2-5	CASSRDGKTGVETQYF
TRBV6-1	once	TRBJ2-7	CASGLLVSEQYF
TRBV18	NA	TRBJ2-1	CASSQDRWRNEQFF
TRBV28	few	TRBJ1-5	CAIVEDSNQPQHF
TRBV10-3	NA	TRBJ2-1	CAISELNQGYEQFF
TRBV29-1	NA	TRBJ2-1	CSVGRTSPSYNEQFF
TRBV5-1	NA	TRBJ2-7	CASSSGGTSTYEQYF
TRBV19	NA	TRBJ1-2	CASSLPGQDRGYGYTF
TRBV28	once	TRBJ1-2	CASSGTQGNYGYTF